A single sample is the source of the 8 T cell receptor beta chains below, sequenced in a study of cytomegalovirus exposure and HLA in healthy donors. Primers for the PCR totalled 60 Vbeta and 13 Jbeta. Sequenced by immunoSEQ multiplex PCR; TCRdb stores in-frame clones only, minus some. This sample yields more than 150,000 clones, of which roughly 75% are seen a single time; 1% belongs to the top ten. The sequenced sample was PBMCs. These receptors all come from a woman between 50 and 59 years old in good health and CMV-seropositive.

The genes are TRBV13 and TRBJ2-5; D perhaps matches TRBD2 (6 bases). The CDR3 totals 14 residues. Germline V CDR1 and CDR2: PRHDT, FYEKMQ (reference sequence). Trimming removed 3 bases at V and 5 bases at J, with 13 bases between. The CDR3 DNA reads TGTGCCAGCAGCTTGGATTGGGGGAGGGAGACCCAGTACTTC. This sequence encodes CASSLDWGRETQYF.

This clone was found a few times. The chain employs TRBV28 and TRBJ2-7; a weak D match, TRBD2 (6 bases). Germline assignment: CDR1 MDHEN and CDR2 SYDVKM. Trimming pared 2 bases from V and 0 bases from J, leaving 11 bases between. The CDR3 has 15 amino acids. The CDR3 loop reads CASSLRSGSSYEQYF. The CDR3 DNA is TGTGCCAGCAGTTTACGTAGCGGCAGCTCCTACGAGCAGTACTTC. The full variable domain, in which reference TRBV28 and TRBJ2-7 provide the parts outside the CDR3, is DVKVTQSSRYLVKRTGEKVFLECVQDMDHENMFWYRQDPGLGLRLIYFSYDVKMKEKGDIPEGYSVSREKKERFSLILESASTNQTSMYLCASSLRSGSSYEQYFGPGTRLTVT.

The table lists this clone with a few counts. The chain combines TRBV28 with TRBJ2-7; 8 bases are shared with TRBD1. Trimming took 7 bases from V and 6 from J; bases not matched to a gene: 14. Germline loops: CDR1 MDHEN, CDR2 SYDVKM. The CDR3 loop spans 15 amino acids. The CDR3 region is CASTSPGTGPSEQYF. Here the CDR3 DNA reads TGTGCCAGCACCTCGCCCGGGACAGGCCCTTCCGAGCAGTACTTC.

The chain employs TRBV5-6 and TRBJ2-1, with D perhaps TRBD1 (6 bases). Looked up from germline, CDR1 is SGHDT and CDR2 is YYEEEE. Trimming shortened V by 2 bases and J by 1 base, and 10 bases separated the two germline ends. This CDR3 is 15 amino acids long. The DNA of the CDR3 is TGTGCCAGCAGCTTAGGACAGTTGTCCTACAATGAGCAGTTCTTC. Its protein product is CASSLGQLSYNEQFF.

The V call is TRBV16, the J call TRBJ1-1; D is possibly TRBD1 (5 bases). Germline values: CDR1 KGHSY, CDR2 FQNENV. The CDR3 spans 13 residues. Trimming pared 0 bases from V and 6 bases from J, leaving 8 bases between. CDR3 DNA: TGTGCCAGCAGCCAATCTCAGGGCCCTGAAGCTTTCTTT. Residues: CASSQSQGPEAFF.

The CDR3 sequence: CASSQPLAGELFF. In nucleotides, the CDR3 is TGCGCCAGCAGCCAACCCTTAGCTGGGGAGCTGTTTTTT. The chain couples TRBV4-3 to TRBJ2-2; D uncertain. Trimming left V 2 bases short and J 8 bases short, with 9 bases between. Looked up from germline, CDR1 is LGHNA and CDR2 is YSLEER. There are 13 residues in the CDR3.

V usage is TRBV6-5 and J usage is TRBJ1-1; TRBD1 matches 9 bases. Trimming cost V 6 bases and J 1 base; bases outside gene matches: 6. This CDR3 is built from 15 residues. Germline-derived CDR1 and CDR2 are MNHEY and SVGAGI. The CDR3 spells CASSPWGQGNTEAFF. CDR3 sequence (DNA): TGTGCCAGCAGCCCTTGGGGACAGGGGAACACTGAAGCTTTCTTT.

V usage is TRBV6-5 and J usage is TRBJ2-5; TRBD1 is a possible D gene (5 bases). The DNA end is a closer match to TRBJ2-7, so the J assignment may be wrong. The CDR3 contains 15 residues. CDR1 is MNHEY and CDR2 is SVGAGI in the germline V gene. In DNA form, the CDR3 reads TGTGCCAGCAGTTACTCGAGAGGCAGGGCCTACGAGCAGTACTTC. Its translation: CASSYSRGRAYEQYF.